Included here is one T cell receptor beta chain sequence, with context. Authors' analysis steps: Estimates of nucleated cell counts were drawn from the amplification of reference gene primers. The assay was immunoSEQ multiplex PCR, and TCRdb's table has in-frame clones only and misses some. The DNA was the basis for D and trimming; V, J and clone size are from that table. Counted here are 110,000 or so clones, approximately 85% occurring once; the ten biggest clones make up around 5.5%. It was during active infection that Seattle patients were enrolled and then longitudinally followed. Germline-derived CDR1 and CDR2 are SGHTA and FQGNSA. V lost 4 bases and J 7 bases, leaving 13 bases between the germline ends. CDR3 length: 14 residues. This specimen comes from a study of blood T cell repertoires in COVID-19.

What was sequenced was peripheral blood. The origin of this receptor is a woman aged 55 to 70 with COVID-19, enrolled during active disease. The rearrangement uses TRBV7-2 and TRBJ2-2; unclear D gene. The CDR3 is CASSSPSVVGELFF. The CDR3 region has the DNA TGTGCCAGCAGCTCCCCTTCGGTAGTCGGGGAGCTGTTTTTT.